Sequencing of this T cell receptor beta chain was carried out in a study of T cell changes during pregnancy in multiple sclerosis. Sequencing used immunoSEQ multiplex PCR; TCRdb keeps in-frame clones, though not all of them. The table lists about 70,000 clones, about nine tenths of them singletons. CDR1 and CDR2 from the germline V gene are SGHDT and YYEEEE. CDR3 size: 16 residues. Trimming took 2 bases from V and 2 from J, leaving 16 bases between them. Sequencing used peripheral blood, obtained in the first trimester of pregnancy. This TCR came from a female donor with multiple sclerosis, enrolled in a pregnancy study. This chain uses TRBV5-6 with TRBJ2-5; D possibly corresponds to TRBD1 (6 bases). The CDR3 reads CASSFPTGLLQETQYF. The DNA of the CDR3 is TGTGCCAGCAGCTTCCCGACAGGCCTCCTTCAAGAGACCCAGTACTTC.